One and the same sample provided the 18 T cell receptor beta chains below, sequenced in a study of metastatic and nonmetastatic thyroid tumors (dated by TCRdb to about 2020). Libraries were made using PCR. Sequencing took place on an Illumina HiSeq 4000. In-frame beta chains were kept once TCRdb had trimmed the public reads at Q25 with fastp and called clones with MiXCR. In all, the sample holds roughly 81,000 clones, and approximately 9% of those were seen once. 8.8% of the sample comes from the top ten. No patient had received any treatment before thyroid surgery. Sequencing was performed on blood. These TCRs come from a female donor with papillary thyroid cancer or a benign thyroid nodule (not recorded which). Some clones in this sample may be carry-over from other donors' samples.

This chain uses TRBV29-1 with TRBJ2-3; the match to TRBD2 covers 13 bases. The CDR3 covers 17 residues. Trimming took 7 bases from V and 2 from J; bases not matched to a gene: 12. In germline, CDR1 is SQVTM, CDR2 ANQGSEA. CDR3: CSALGLAGEIHTDTQYF. The CDR3 coding sequence is TGCAGCGCCCTAGGACTAGCGGGGGAGATTCACACAGATACGCAGTATTTT.

The rearrangement joins TRBV20-1 to TRBJ2-7; D might be TRBD1 (6 bases). V was cut by 8 bases and J by 3 bases, with 20 bases left in between. The CDR3 has 14 amino acids. The germline V gene encodes CDR1 DFQATT and CDR2 SNEGSKA (reference sequence). In DNA, the CDR3 is TGCAGTACCATCTTACAGGGACCCAGCTACGAGCAGTACTTC. This translates into CSTILQGPSYEQYF.

This clone was seen only a few times. This may arise from a read error, as a much more abundant clone is one base away. The final CDR3 position lacks the conserved phenylalanine or tryptophan, pointing to a likely read error. The V gene is TRBV15, the J gene TRBJ1-2; 7 bases map to TRBD1. Looked up from germline, CDR1 is LNHNV and CDR2 is YYDKDF (reference sequence). J was trimmed by 5 bases and V by 5 bases; bases with no gene match: 5. The CDR3 contains 13 residues. Written as DNA, the CDR3 is TGTGCCACCAGCGGAGCACAGGGGTATGGCTACACCCTC. Translated: CATSGAQGYGYTL.

As concerns this clone: A read error is possible here, since a much larger clone lies one base away. Other DNA sequences in the sample encode the same CDR3. The genes are TRBV19 and TRBJ1-5; D gene uncertain. The length of the CDR3 is 15 residues. CDR1 and CDR2 (germline): LNHDA, SQIVND (reference sequence). This chain's CDR3 is CASSIGPNSNQPQHF. CDR3 DNA sequence: TGTGCCAGCAGTATAGGGCCGAATAGCAATCAGCCCCAGCATTTT.

This clone was observed many times. V is TRBV2 and J is TRBJ1-1, with TRBD1 as a possible D gene (5 bases). V shed 7 bases and J shed 0 bases, with 12 bases lying between them. Germline CDR1 and CDR2: SNHLY and FYNNEI. The CDR3 is made up of 14 amino acids. The CDR3 DNA is TGTGCCAGCATCTACCGGGGCATGAACACTGAAGCTTTCTTT. It encodes CASIYRGMNTEAFF.

In this sample, this clone turned up many times. The chain combines TRBV14 with TRBJ2-3; weak D call: TRBD1 (6 bases). The V end was cut by 6 bases, the J end by 6 bases, with 19 bases between. The germline gives CDR1 SGHDN, CDR2 FVKESK. CDR3 size: 15 residues. The CDR3 here is CASSQNRQAVDTQYF. CDR3 in DNA: TGTGCCAGCAGTCAGAATCGACAGGCTGTGGATACGCAGTATTTT.

This clone was counted a few times. The J gene is TRBJ1-4, the V gene TRBV5-6; D is unclear. CDR1 and CDR2 from the germline V gene are SGHDT and YYEEEE. There are 15 residues in the CDR3. V was clipped by 1 base and J by 5 bases, with 12 bases between them. CDR3: CASSLMGLGNEKLFF. DNA for the CDR3: TGTGCCAGCAGCTTGATGGGCCTAGGGAATGAAAAACTGTTTTTT.

This clone was counted at least ten times. This chain links TRBV20-1 with TRBJ2-5, with D tentatively TRBD2 (7 bases). The CDR3 covers 17 residues. Deletions cut 0 bases from V and 1 base from J, with 18 bases between. Per germline, CDR1 DFQATT and CDR2 SNEGSKA (reference sequence). CDR3 residues: CSARDWERGGLQETQYF. The CDR3 bases are TGCAGTGCTAGAGATTGGGAGAGGGGGGGCCTCCAAGAGACCCAGTACTTC.

This clone appeared many times. The chain has TRBV6-2 or TRBV6-3 and TRBJ2-2; TRBD2 agrees at 8 bases. Unmatched junction bases numbered 3, after V lost 6 bases and J lost 6 bases. The CDR3 covers 13 residues. From germline, CDR1 is MNHEY and CDR2 SVGEGT. The CDR3 DNA sequence: TGTGCCAGCAGAACCGGGGGGGCCGGGGAGCTGTTTTTT. This codes for CASRTGGAGELFF.

This clone has at least ten counts. Distinct nucleotide sequences in the sample also encode this CDR3. V and J are TRBV29-1 and TRBJ1-1; weak D call: TRBD1 (5 bases). The CDR3 is 13 amino acids. CDR1 SQVTM and CDR2 ANQGSEA come from the germline V gene. V shed 7 bases and J shed 4 bases, with 16 bases lying between them. The CDR3 region has the DNA TGCAGCGGCACAACAACGGGGGGCACTGAAGCTTTCTTT. This gives the protein CSGTTTGGTEAFF.

This clone was detected ten times or more. This rearrangement joins TRBV2 to TRBJ1-5, with D perhaps TRBD1 (5 bases). CDR1 and CDR2 (germline): SNHLY, FYNNEI. V was clipped by 1 base and J by 2 bases, with 9 bases between them. CDR3 length equals 15 residues. CDR3 nucleotide sequence: TGTGCCAGCAGTGAAGAGTTGGGGGGCAATCAGCCCCAGCATTTT. Protein product: CASSEELGGNQPQHF.

Ten or more counts support this clone. The chain has TRBV20-1 and TRBJ1-2; TRBD1 is a possible D gene (5 bases). Per germline, CDR1 DFQATT and CDR2 SNEGSKA (reference sequence). The CDR3 is 13 residues long. The V end lost 6 bases, the J end lost 2 bases, and 13 bases lay between the germline ends. For the CDR3, the DNA is TGCAGTGCATCGGGACCGGGGAACTATGGCTACACCTTC. This sequence encodes CSASGPGNYGYTF.

This clone was recorded many times. V is TRBV19 and J is TRBJ1-1; 9 bases align to TRBD1. This CDR3 spans 12 amino acids. The trim removed 6 bases at V and 5 bases at J, leaving 1 base unmatched. Germline CDR1 is LNHDA and CDR2 is SQIVND (reference sequence). In DNA, the CDR3 is TGTGCCAGTAGGACAGGGGGGACTGAAGCTTTCTTT. Amino acids: CASRTGGTEAFF.

This clone occurred many times. This specimen includes other DNA sequences encoding the same CDR3. This chain uses TRBV12-3 or TRBV12-4 with TRBJ2-5, with D possibly matching TRBD2 (5 bases). This CDR3 has 16 amino acids. Trimming took 3 bases from V and 5 from J, leaving 19 bases between them. CDR3 loop: CASSFPQLTRPETQYF. In nucleotides, the CDR3 is TGTGCCAGCAGTTTCCCCCAATTAACTAGGCCGGAGACCCAGTACTTC.

The CDR3 protein is CASSLEMMEDGYTF. As DNA, the CDR3 is TGTGCCAGCAGCTTGGAGATGATGGAGGATGGCTACACCTTC. The chain joins TRBV5-4 to TRBJ1-2; D is unclear. In germline, CDR1 is SGHNT, CDR2 YYREEE (reference sequence). V was cut by 0 bases and J by 6 bases, with 12 bases left in between. This CDR3 is built from 14 residues.

Details on this clone: Possible read error: a much larger clone is one base away. The chain couples TRBV27 to TRBJ2-1; D is perhaps TRBD1 or TRBD2 (7 bases each). Germline CDR1 is MNHEY and CDR2 is SMNVEV (reference sequence). The V and J ends lost 7 bases and 7 bases respectively, with 20 bases between them. This CDR3 comprises 15 residues. For the CDR3, the DNA is TGTGCCAGCAACTCTCAGGGGGGGAGAGTGAATGAGCAGTTCTTC. Translated: CASNSQGGRVNEQFF.

This clone appeared many times. The genes are TRBV5-1 and TRBJ2-7, with 7 bases lining up with TRBD1. There are 15 residues in the CDR3. From germline, CDR1 is SGHRS and CDR2 YFSETQ. V was pared by 1 base and J by 4 bases, with 8 bases of the junction left unmatched. The CDR3 region has the DNA TGCGCCAGCAGCTTGTCGGCAGGGGGTTTTTACGAGCAGTACTTC. Amino acid sequence: CASSLSAGGFYEQYF.

This clone was counted only a few times. V and J are TRBV12-3 or TRBV12-4 and TRBJ2-2; 7 nucleotides line up with TRBD2. The CDR3 covers 15 residues. V shed 4 bases and J 0 bases; nucleotides not matched to a gene: 2. The CDR3 loop reads CASSSRGANTGELFF. The CDR3 DNA reads as TGTGCCAGCAGTTCCCGGGGGGCGAACACCGGGGAGCTGTTTTTT.